Given below is one TCR beta chain in context. Its cognate antigen is unknown. The sample belongs to a study of long-term antiretroviral therapy in people with HIV. Notes on the study in general: Clones showing expansion before ART dominated the repertoire at all time points. Repertoires looked antigen-experienced, with only a slight naive shift after ART. Older ART regimens were possibly in use when the blood was collected between 2004 and 2017.

Germline CDR1 and CDR2: DFQATT and SNEGSKA (reference sequence). After removal of 5 bases from V and 7 bases from J, the junction contained 1 base not matched to a gene. CDR3 length: 10 amino acids. With survey level as its setting, the immunoSEQ assay was v3.0. Assay used: immunoSEQ multiplex PCR; TCRdb lists only in-frame clones, some missing. The sample lists over 7,500 clones; roughly 82% were seen once. The V and J genes are TRBV20-1 and TRBJ1-1, with TRBD1 matching 7 bases. The receptor was isolated from a man in his forties with HIV. The sequencing used unsorted PBMCs, collected 0.1 years after starting antiretroviral therapy. This chain's CDR3 is CSAGQVEAFF. CDR3 in DNA: TGCAGTGCTGGACAGGTTGAAGCTTTCTTT.